This T cell receptor (beta chain) comes out of a study of shared clonotypes between healthy human individuals (dated by TCRdb to about 2020). Some background on the complete study: The cohort included a few men and a couple of women between 18 and 49 years of age. For each donor, CD4 naive and CD4 memory were each given three plates, CD8 naive was given two plates, and CD8 memory was given one plate. The study deeply sequenced blood TCR repertoires of about 5 healthy adults to estimate repertoire size and the extent of clonotype sharing between individuals. To increase sequencing depth and limit assay-specific biases, different laboratories used diverse techniques to prepare libraries and sequence TCR repertoires. Leukapheresis yielded between about 0.94 and 8.9 billion PBMCs per donor. Results the study describes overall, beyond this receptor: Higher generation probabilities were observed for clonotypes shared by all four sorted-subset donors than for non-shared clonotypes. The small number of donors limited the genetic and exposure-history diversity represented. Across a few donors, approximately 5% of naive CD4, roughly 3.5% of naive CD8, approximately 2.5% of memory CD4, and 0.4% of memory CD8 clonotypes were shared. Naive subsets generally had larger estimated clonotype richness than memory subsets did. Sampling was restricted to blood, and TCR repertoires in tissue are likely to differ from TCR repertoires in blood. Pairwise subsampling indicated that sequencing depth was expected to affect the degree of clonotype sharing among donors. Rarefaction of sorted-subset datasets indicated incomplete sequencing despite the large sequencing depth.

Compared with germline, V lacks 10 bases and J lacks 5 bases; bases without a gene match: 12. The CDR3 spans 13 residues, from the cysteine through the phenylalanine. Of all the DNA, just the CDR3 is kept, 39 bases in frame from base 1. As encoded in the germline V gene, CDR1 is SGHRS while CDR2 is YFSETQ. As regards this clone: What antigen it recognizes has not been identified. No clone much larger than this one lies a single base away; base qualities are absent.

Using the deep immunoSEQ assay, multiplex PCR amplified TCR CDR3 regions from genomic DNA. Extracted genomic DNA from each cell subset was distributed evenly across all wells of several immunoSEQ 96-well plates, and each plate was treated as a replicate. For sorted subsets, about 200 ng genomic DNA, equal to about 30,000 T cell genomes, was loaded into each replicate PCR. Purified libraries were measured with a Qubit 3.0 fluorometer, size-checked on a Bioanalyzer 2100, and measured again with the KAPA Library Quantification kit. Each immunoSEQ 96-well plate was sequenced on its own single-read 150-cycle Illumina NextSeq 550 flow cell. In the paper's pipeline: Because only junctional sequences without quality scores were contained in the immunoSEQ output, filtering matching that applied to full-length reads could not be performed. Sequences were annotated with PyIR, a Python wrapper for IgBLAST v1.9, using IMGT germline references to assign V/J genes and CDR3. Reads with weak V/J assignments (E-value above 1e-6), missing CDR3, stop codons, out-of-frame junctions, or ambiguous translated residues were removed. V3J clonotypes were defined as sequences sharing the same inferred V gene, J gene, and CDR3 amino acid sequence. Percentage overlap between repertoires was calculated by dividing the number of shared unique clonotypes by the size of the smaller repertoire. Repertoire richness was assessed with RTK rarefaction, the Chao1 estimator, and Recon v2.1 estimates of unobserved clonotypes. Generation probabilities were computed with OLGA for all TCRbeta clonotypes obtained by the gDNA method from four donors. Here the immuneACCESS table is served through TCRdb, limited to in-frame sequences with V and J called. Missing clones are a known gap in these copies; in checked studies unresolved V genes cover under half, and the rest lacks a known reason. The V and J calls and clone size are taken from that table; D and trimming were inferred from the DNA. The sample table contains about 380,000 clones; only one count was recorded for about 96% of them. The ten largest clones represent about 0.32% of the sample.

The donors were healthy, HIV-negative adults with no recently reported acute infections or vaccinations. Every donor was a Caucasian adult living in Nashville, Tennessee, USA. CD8 memory samples consisted of magnetically selected CD45RO+ cells combined with CCR7-negative CD45RA+ effector memory (TemRA) cells. Blood was collected by leukapheresis, and PBMCs were isolated by Ficoll-Histopaque density gradient centrifugation and then cryopreserved in liquid nitrogen vapor phase. Purity and quantity of every magnetically sorted T cell population were checked by analytical flow cytometry. From each sorted fraction, genomic DNA was isolated and quantified by UV absorbance on a Nanodrop 2000c.

Sequencing was carried out using memory CD8+ T cells sorted from blood. The cell subset or site label of this sample denotes: CD45RO+ cells pooled with CCR7-negative TemRA cells. The chain links TRBV5-1 with TRBJ2-7, with TRBD2 matching 7 junction bases. The origin of this receptor is a young man in good health. For the CDR3, the sequence is CASTRAGENEQYF. DNA sequence: TGCGCCTCAACCCGGGCGGGGGAGAACGAGCAGTACTTC.